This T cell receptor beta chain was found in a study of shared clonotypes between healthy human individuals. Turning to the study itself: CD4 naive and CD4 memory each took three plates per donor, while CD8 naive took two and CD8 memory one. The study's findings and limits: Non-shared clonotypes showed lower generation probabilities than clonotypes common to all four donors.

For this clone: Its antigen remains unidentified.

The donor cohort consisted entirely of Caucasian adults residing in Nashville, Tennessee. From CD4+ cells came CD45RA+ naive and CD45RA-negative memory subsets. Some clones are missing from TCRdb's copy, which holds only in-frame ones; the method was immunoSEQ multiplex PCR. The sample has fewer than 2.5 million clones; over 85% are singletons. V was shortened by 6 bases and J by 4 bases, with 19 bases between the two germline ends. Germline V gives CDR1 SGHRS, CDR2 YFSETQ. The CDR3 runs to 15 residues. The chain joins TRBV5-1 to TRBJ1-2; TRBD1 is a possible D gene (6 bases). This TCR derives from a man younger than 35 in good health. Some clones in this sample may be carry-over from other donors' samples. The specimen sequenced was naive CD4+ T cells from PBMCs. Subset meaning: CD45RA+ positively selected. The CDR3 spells CASNPGYSDSYGYTF. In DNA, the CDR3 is TGCGCCAGCAACCCTGGCTACTCGGACAGCTATGGCTACACCTTC.